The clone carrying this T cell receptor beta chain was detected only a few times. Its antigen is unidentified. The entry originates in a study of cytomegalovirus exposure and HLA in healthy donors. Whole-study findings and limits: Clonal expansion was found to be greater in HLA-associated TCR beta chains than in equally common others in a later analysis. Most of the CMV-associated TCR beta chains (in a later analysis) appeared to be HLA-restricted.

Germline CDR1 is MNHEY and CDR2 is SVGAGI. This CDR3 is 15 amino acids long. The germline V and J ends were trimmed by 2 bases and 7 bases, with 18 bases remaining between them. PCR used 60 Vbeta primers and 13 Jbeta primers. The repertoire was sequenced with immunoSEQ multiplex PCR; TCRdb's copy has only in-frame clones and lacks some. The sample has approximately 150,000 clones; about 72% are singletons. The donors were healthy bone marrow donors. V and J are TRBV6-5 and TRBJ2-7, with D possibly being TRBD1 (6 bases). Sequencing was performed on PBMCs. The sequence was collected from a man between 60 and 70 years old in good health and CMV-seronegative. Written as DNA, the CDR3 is TGTGCCAGCAGTTACAGGAGACAGGTCCCTTTGGAGCAGTACTTC. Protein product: CASSYRRQVPLEQYF.